The T cell receptor (beta chain) described here comes from a study of shared clonotypes between healthy human individuals. To note about this clone: Its cognate antigen is unknown.

This CDR3 is built from 13 residues. The V end was cut by 7 bases, the J end by 4 bases, with 14 bases between. Germline V CDR1 and CDR2: SNHLY, FYNNEI. Overall study findings and caveats: Across a few donors, naive CD4 shared around 5%, naive CD8 more than 3%, memory CD4 2% to 2.5%, memory CD8 0.4%. Large depth notwithstanding, sorted-subset sequencing proved incomplete by rarefaction.

As handled by the study authors: For the immunoSEQ data, sequences were junction-only without quality scores, so filtering differed. Clones were sequenced by immunoSEQ multiplex PCR, and TCRdb holds only the in-frame ones, with some missing. V and J calls plus clone size are reproduced from that table; the DNA served to infer D and trimming. The table includes about 1 million clones, roughly 80% detected once. Specimen: memory CD4+ T cells sorted from blood. Subset indicated: CD45RA-negative fraction. The V and J genes are TRBV2 and TRBJ2-7; TRBD2 is a possible D gene (5 bases). The TCR was taken from a man aged 18 to 30 in good health. The CDR3 spells CASNPGKRYEQYF. Here the CDR3 DNA reads TGTGCCAGCAATCCCGGGAAGAGATACGAGCAGTACTTC.